Sequencing of this T cell receptor (beta chain) was carried out in a study of multiple sclerosis patients with progressive multifocal leukoencephalopathy (dated by TCRdb to the late 2010s). For the study in its entirety: The study examined peripheral T and B cells of MS patients who developed PML (4 under natalizumab, 1 after alemtuzumab) and treated patients who did not. The study aimed to detect JC virus-specific or public T-cell expansions arising at the time of PML onset. Longitudinal follow-up was performed in two natalizumab-treated patients who later developed PML, from before therapy through 6 and 12 months to PML onset.

Using the immunoSEQ two-step multiplex PCR at survey-level depth, TRB CDR3 regions were amplified from genomic DNA. Each PCR was spiked with synthetic inline TR CDR3 controls spanning all V-J pairings to estimate template counts and remove amplification bias. Reads went through processing to reduce amplification and sequencing bias, and quantification was done against synthetic TR CDR3 analogs. Per the authors' processing: Raw data were processed in ImmunoSEQ Analyzer, with out-of-frame sequences and CDR3s containing stop codons removed, and gene names were assigned according to IMGT nomenclature. Normalized Shannon entropy, defined as 1 minus Pielou's evenness, was used to summarize repertoire diversity. Only TRB sequences sharing the V gene, the J gene and the CDR3 were counted as identical. Public PML clonotypes were CDR3s found in two or more PML-onset samples but not found earlier, in controls, or in public databases. CDR3 amino acid composition by position was analyzed with Skylign using the observed count method. This immuneACCESS table, as held by TCRdb, lists in-frame sequences with V and J called but not all clones. Of the missing ones, under half trace to an unresolved V gene in checked studies; the others have no known cause. The V and J calls and clone size are taken from that table; D and trimming were inferred from the DNA. This sample gives 20,000 to 25,000 clones in total; under 95% of them show up just once. The ten top clones hold around 2.4% of the sample.

In light of the paper, this sample's time point label describes: more than ten months of natalizumab therapy. This sample's treatment or condition label indicates: on natalizumab therapy at sampling. Five MS patients treated with natalizumab who did not develop PML were sampled longitudinally as controls. Interferon beta had previously been received by all listed patients, and all PML patients were female. T1 and T2 blood samples were collected at 6 and 12 months of natalizumab therapy, respectively. Ficoll-Hypaque density gradient centrifugation was used to isolate peripheral blood mononuclear cells. Including the terminal cysteine and phenylalanine, the CDR3 comprises 10 residues. The only DNA kept is the CDR3, 30 bases in frame from the first base. The trim is 8 bases for V and 8 bases for J, with a gap of 9 bases between the germline ends. CDR1 SNHLY and CDR2 FYNNEI were looked up in the germline V gene.

The paper's findings and limits, for the study overall: Only peripheral blood was analyzed, although cerebrospinal fluid or brain lymphocytes might be more informative for natalizumab-associated PML. Because the cohort was small and descriptive, it remained unclear whether the findings reflect JC virus infection or general immunocompromise. At the time PML developed, no common TRBV or TRBJ gene usage or preferential TRBV-TRBJ pairings were detected. Although TRB clones above 0.5% frequency turned up only in PML patients, the clones expanded at PML onset were already present before and during natalizumab therapy. Less diverse TRB repertoires in most PML patients were suggested by lower normalized Shannon entropy, whereas values near 1 were observed in the natalizumab-treated controls.

Note on this clone: The target of this receptor is not known. Nothing much larger sits one base from this clone, and base qualities are not available.

The origin of this receptor is a man younger than 40 with multiple sclerosis. Sequences were derived from PBMCs, sampled from a patient treated with natalizumab. The sequence joins TRBV2 to TRBJ1-1; there is no confident call for the D gene. The sequenced DNA is TGTGCCAGCGAGCGGGGAGAAGCTTTCTTT. Translated, it reads CASERGEAFF.